This T cell receptor (beta chain) was profiled in a study of cytomegalovirus exposure and HLA in healthy donors. Overall study context: From 150 million to 200 million T cells, an earlier analysis saw approximately 110 million unique TCR beta sequences. Study outcomes and limitations: The majority of TCR sequences were rare, yet some public TCRs appeared in many donors. Cytomegalovirus association was listed for about 180 TCR beta chains. Researchers reported in a later analysis that a missense DCLRE1C variant was tied to TCR beta V- and J-gene trimming.

This clone was detected once. Its antigen is not identified. Germline CDR1 is LNHNV and CDR2 is YYDKDF (reference sequence). V was clipped by 1 base and J by 9 bases, with 10 bases between them. The CDR3 sequence is 13 residues long. The PCR was carried out with 60 Vbeta primers and 13 Jbeta primers. Generated by immunoSEQ multiplex PCR, the TCRdb table keeps only in-frame clones and is missing some. The sample has about 190,000 clones, 75% to 90% seen once; the top ten hold 6.3%. The sequence was obtained from a man aged 35-49 years in good health and CMV-seropositive. The sample was PBMCs. This chain joins TRBV15 and TRBJ2-4; D is perhaps TRBD2 (5 bases). The chain's CDR3 is CATSRGGYGIQYF. CDR3 bases: TGTGCCACCAGCAGAGGAGGGTACGGCATTCAGTACTTC.